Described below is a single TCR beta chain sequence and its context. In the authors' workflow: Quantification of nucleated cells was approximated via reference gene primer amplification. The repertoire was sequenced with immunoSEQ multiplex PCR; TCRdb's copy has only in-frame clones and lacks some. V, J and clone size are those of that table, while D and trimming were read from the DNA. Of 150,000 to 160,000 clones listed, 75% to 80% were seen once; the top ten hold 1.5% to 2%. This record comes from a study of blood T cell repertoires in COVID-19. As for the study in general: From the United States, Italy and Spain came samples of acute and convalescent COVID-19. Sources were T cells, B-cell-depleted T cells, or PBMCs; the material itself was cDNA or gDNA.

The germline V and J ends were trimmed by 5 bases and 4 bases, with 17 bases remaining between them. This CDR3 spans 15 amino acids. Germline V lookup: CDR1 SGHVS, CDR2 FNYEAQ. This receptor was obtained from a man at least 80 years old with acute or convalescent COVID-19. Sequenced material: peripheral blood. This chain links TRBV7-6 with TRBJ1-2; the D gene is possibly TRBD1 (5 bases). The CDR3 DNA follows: TGTGCCAGCAGCCCTACCGGGACTAGCTCCTATGGCTACACCTTC. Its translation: CASSPTGTSSYGYTF.